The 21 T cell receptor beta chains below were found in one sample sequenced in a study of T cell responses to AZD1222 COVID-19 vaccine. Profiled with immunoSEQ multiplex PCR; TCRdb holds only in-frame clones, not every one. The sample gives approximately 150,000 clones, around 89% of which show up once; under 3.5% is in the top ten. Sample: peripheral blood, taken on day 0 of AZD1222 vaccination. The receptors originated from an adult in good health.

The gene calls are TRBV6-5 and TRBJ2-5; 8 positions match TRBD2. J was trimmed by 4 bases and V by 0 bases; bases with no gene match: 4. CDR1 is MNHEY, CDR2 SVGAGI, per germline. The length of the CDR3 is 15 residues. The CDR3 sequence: CASSYSGAGGETQYF. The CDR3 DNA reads TGTGCCAGCAGTTACTCAGGTGCGGGGGGAGAGACCCAGTACTTC.

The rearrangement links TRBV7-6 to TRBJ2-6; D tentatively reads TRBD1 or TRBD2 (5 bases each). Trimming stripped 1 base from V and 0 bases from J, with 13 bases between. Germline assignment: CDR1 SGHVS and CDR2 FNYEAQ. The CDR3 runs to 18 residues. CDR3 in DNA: TGTGCCAGCAGCTTAGTCGGGGCTTGGGGCTCTGGGGCCAACGTCCTGACTTTC. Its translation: CASSLVGAWGSGANVLTF.

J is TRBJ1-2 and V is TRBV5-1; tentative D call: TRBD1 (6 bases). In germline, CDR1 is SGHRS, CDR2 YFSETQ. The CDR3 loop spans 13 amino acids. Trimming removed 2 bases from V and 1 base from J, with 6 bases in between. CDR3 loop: CASSLQGNYGYTF. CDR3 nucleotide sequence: TGCGCCAGCAGCTTACAGGGTAACTATGGCTACACCTTC.

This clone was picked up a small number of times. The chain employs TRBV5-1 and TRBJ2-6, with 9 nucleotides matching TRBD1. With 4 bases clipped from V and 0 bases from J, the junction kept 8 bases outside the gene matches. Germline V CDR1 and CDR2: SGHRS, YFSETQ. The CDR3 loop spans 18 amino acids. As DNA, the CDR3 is TGCGCCAGCAGCGCCGGACAGGGGCCGAGCTCTGGGGCCAACGTCCTGACTTTC. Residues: CASSAGQGPSSGANVLTF.

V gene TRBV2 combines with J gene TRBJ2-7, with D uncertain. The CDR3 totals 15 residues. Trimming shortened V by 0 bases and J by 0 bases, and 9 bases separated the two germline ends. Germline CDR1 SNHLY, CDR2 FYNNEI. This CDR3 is CASSEAVPYSYEQYF. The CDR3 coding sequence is TGTGCCAGCAGTGAAGCAGTTCCCTACTCCTACGAGCAGTACTTC.

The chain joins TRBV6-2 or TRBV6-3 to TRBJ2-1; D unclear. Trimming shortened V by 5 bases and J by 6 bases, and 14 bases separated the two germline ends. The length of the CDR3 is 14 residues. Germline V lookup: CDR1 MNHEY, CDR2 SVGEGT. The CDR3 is CASSPGGPPNEQFF. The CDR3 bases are TGTGCCAGCAGTCCCGGTGGCCCACCCAATGAGCAGTTCTTC.

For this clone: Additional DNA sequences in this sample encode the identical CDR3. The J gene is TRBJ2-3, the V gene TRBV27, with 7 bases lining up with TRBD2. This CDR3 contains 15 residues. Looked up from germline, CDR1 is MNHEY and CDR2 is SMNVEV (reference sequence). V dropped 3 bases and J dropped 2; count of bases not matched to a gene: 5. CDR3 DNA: TGTGCCAGCAGTTTCCAGCGGGGATCCACAGATACGCAGTATTTT. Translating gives CASSFQRGSTDTQYF.

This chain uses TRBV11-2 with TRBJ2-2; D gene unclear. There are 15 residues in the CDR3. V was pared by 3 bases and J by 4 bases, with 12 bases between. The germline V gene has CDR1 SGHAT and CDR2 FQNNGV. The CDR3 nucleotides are TGTGCCAGCAGCTTTGTCGACGCGGTCACCGGGGAGCTGTTTTTT. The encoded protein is CASSFVDAVTGELFF.

CDR3 DNA: TGTGCCAGCAGCCAAGGGGGGAGCACAGATACGCAGTATTTT. Residues: CASSQGGSTDTQYF. The V and J genes are TRBV4-2 and TRBJ2-3; D may be TRBD1 or TRBD2 (5 bases each). The length of the CDR3 is 14 residues. Per the germline V gene, CDR1 is LGHNA and CDR2 is YNFKEQ. Between the trimmed V and J ends, which lost 1 base and 0 bases, there was a span of 5 bases.

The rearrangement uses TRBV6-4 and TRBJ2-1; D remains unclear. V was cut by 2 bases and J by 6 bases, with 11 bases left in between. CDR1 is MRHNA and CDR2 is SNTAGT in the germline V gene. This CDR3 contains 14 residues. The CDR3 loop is CASSDQPSLNEQFF. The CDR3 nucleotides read TGTGCCAGCAGTGACCAGCCTTCTCTCAATGAGCAGTTCTTC.

CDR3 DNA: TGTGCCTGGACCCCCGACAGGGCCGACACTGAAGCTTTCTTT. Its translation is CAWTPDRADTEAFF. The J gene is TRBJ1-1, the V gene TRBV30; TRBD1 agrees at 7 bases. This CDR3 is 14 amino acids long. Germline-derived CDR1 and CDR2 are GTSNPN and SVGIG (reference sequence). Trimming at V came to 4 bases and at J to 3 bases, leaving 8 bases not matched to a gene.

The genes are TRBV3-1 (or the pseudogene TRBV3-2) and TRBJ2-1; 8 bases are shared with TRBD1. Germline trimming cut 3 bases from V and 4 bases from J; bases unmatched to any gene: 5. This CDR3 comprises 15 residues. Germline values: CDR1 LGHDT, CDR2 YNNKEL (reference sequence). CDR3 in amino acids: CASSHTGTGYNEQFF. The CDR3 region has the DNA TGTGCCAGCAGCCACACCGGGACAGGATACAATGAGCAGTTCTTC.

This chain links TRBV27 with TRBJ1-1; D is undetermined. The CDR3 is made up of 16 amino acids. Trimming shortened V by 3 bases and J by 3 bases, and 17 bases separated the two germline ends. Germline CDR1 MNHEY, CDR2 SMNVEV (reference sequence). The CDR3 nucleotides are TGTGCCAGCAGTTTGAGGGCAGGCCGAAAGGACACTGAAGCTTTCTTT. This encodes CASSLRAGRKDTEAFF.

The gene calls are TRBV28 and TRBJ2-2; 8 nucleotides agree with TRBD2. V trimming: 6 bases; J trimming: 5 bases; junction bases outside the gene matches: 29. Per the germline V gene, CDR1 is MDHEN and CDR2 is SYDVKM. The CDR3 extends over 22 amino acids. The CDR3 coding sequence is TGTGCCAGCAGCTCAGCTGGTGTAGGCGGGAGGACAAAATTTGGGGGAACCGGGGAGCTGTTTTTT. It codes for CASSSAGVGGRTKFGGTGELFF.

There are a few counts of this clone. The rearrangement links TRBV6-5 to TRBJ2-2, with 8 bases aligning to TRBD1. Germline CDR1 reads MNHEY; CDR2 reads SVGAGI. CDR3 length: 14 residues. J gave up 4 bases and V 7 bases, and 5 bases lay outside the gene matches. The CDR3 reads CASTWDRSTGELFF. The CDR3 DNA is TGTGCCAGCACCTGGGACAGGAGCACCGGGGAGCTGTTTTTT.

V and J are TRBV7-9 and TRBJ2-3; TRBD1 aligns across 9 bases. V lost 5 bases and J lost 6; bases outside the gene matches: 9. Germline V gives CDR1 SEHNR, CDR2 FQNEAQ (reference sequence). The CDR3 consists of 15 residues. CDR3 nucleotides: TGTGCCAGCAGCCAGGGACAGGGCATATTGGATACGCAGTATTTT. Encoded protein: CASSQGQGILDTQYF.

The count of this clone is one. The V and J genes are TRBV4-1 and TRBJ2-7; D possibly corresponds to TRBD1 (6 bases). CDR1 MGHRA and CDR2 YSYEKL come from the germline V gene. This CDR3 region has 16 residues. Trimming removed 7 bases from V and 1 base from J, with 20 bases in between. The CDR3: CASKEGTNSYSYEQYF. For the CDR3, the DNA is TGCGCCAGCAAAGAGGGGACAAACTCCTATTCCTACGAGCAGTACTTC.

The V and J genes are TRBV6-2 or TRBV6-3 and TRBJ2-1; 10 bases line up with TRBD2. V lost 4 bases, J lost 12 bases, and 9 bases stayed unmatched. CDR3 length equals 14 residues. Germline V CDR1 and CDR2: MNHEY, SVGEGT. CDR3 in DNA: TGTGCCAGCAGTTGGACTAGCGGCGCTATCGCGCAGTTCTTC. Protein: CASSWTSGAIAQFF.

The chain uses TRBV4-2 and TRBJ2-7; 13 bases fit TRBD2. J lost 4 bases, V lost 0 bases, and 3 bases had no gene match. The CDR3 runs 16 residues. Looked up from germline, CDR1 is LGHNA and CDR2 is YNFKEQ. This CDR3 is CASSQEPGLAGYEQYF. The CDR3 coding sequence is TGTGCCAGCAGCCAAGAACCGGGACTAGCGGGGTACGAGCAGTACTTC.

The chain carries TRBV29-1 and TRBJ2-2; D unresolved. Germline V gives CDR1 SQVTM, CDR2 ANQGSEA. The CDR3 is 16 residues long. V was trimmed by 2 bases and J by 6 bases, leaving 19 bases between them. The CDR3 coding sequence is TGCAGCGTTGAATTGGCCGCACTCCCGGGCCCCGGGGAGCTGTTTTTT. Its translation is CSVELAALPGPGELFF.

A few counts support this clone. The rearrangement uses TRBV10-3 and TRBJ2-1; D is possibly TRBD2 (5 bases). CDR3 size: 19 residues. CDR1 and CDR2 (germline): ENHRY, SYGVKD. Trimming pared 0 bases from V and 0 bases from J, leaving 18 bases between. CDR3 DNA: TGTGCCATCAGTGAGTCGTCGGATTTCGGGAAGAGCTCCTACAATGAGCAGTTCTTC. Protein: CAISESSDFGKSSYNEQFF.